This entry lists 18 T cell receptor beta chains sequenced from one sample in a study of T cell repertoires in cytomegalovirus infection. No antigen is known for these receptors. Via MiXCR, TCRdb re-called the reads, giving one row per CDR3 protein. This repertoire shows tens of thousands of distinct CDR3 sequences, around 30% found once; its top ten account for 65% to 80%. The sequenced sample was PBMCs, sequenced either directly or after in vitro stimulation (not recorded which). The receptors stem from a human donor in good health (CMV status not recorded). Some clones in this sample may be carry-over from other donors' samples.

This clonotype was counted many times. V is TRBV28 and J is TRBJ1-5; D remains ambiguous. The CDR3 loop spans 11 amino acids. The germline V gene has CDR1 MDHEN and CDR2 SYDVKM. Trimming cost V 6 bases and J 7 bases, with 7 bases left between them. CDR3 nucleotide sequence: TGTGCCAGCAGGAAGGACCAGCCCCAGCATTTT. Encoded protein: CASRKDQPQHF.

This chain connects TRBV7-9 to TRBJ1-4; D unclear. Trimming cost V 5 bases and J 0 bases, with 13 bases left between them. The germline CDR1 and CDR2 sequences are SEHNR and FQNEAQ (reference sequence). CDR3 length equals 16 residues. CDR3 loop: CASSRGPAATNEKLFF. The CDR3 bases are TGTGCCAGCAGCCGAGGGCCGGCGGCAACTAATGAAAAACTGTTTTTT.

This rearrangement joins TRBV7-6 to TRBJ2-1; 13 positions agree with TRBD2. This CDR3 region has 15 residues. V lost 7 bases, J lost 5 bases, and 5 bases stayed unmatched. Germline loops: CDR1 SGHVS, CDR2 FNYEAQ. Written as DNA, the CDR3 is TGTGCCAGCACCCGGACTAGCGGGGGAAACAATGAGCAGTTCTTC. This translates into CASTRTSGGNNEQFF. Full variable domain (outside the CDR3, taken from reference TRBV7-6 and TRBJ2-1): GAGVSQSPRYKVTKRGQDVALRCDPISGHVSLYWYRQALGQGPEFLTYFNYEAQQDKSGLPNDRFSAERPEGSISTLTIQRTEQRDSAMYRCASTRTSGGNNEQFFGPGTRLTVL.

This clonotype was seen a few times. The chain is built from TRBV19 and TRBJ1-3, with D possibly being TRBD1 (5 bases). This CDR3 has 15 residues. V was shortened by 5 bases and J by 0 bases, with 11 bases between the two germline ends. Germline CDR1 and CDR2: LNHDA and SQIVND (reference sequence). CDR3 loop: CASSVGDSSGNTIYF. In nucleotides, the CDR3 is TGTGCCAGTAGTGTCGGCGACAGCTCTGGAAACACCATATATTTT. Drawing the rest from reference TRBV19 and TRBJ1-3, the complete variable domain is DGGITQSPKYLFRKEGQNVTLSCEQNLNHDAMYWYRQDPGQGLRLIYYSQIVNDFQKGDIAEGYSVSREKKESFPLTVTSAQKNPTAFYLCASSVGDSSGNTIYFGEGSWLTVV.

This clonotype appeared a few times. The rearrangement joins TRBV28 to TRBJ1-2; 9 bases match TRBD1. V was pared by 11 bases and J by 5 bases, with 6 bases of the junction left unmatched. The CDR3 extends over 12 amino acids. CDR1 is MDHEN, CDR2 SYDVKM, per germline. CDR3 bases: TGTGCCTCTGGGGGACAGGGTTATGGCTACACCTTC. It translates to CASGGQGYGYTF.

The chain links TRBV4-1 to TRBJ1-3; 9 bases are shared with TRBD1. Germline CDR1 MGHRA, CDR2 YSYEKL. This CDR3 has 16 residues. The trim removed 3 bases at V and 4 bases at J, leaving 7 bases unmatched. CDR3 in DNA: TGCGCCAGCAGCCATCCGGACAGGGGATACGGAAACACCATATATTTT. Translation gives CASSHPDRGYGNTIYF.

The V call is TRBV7-4, the J call TRBJ1-1; D not resolved. V lost 5 bases and J lost 7, with 11 bases in between. Germline V gene lookup returns CDR1 SGHVT and CDR2 SQSDAQ. The CDR3 length is 12 residues. CDR3 amino acids: CASSRLMGEAFF. As DNA, the CDR3 is TGTGCCAGCAGCCGCCTTATGGGTGAAGCTTTCTTT.

The chain uses TRBV28 and TRBJ1-4; D might be TRBD1 (5 bases). The V end lost 11 bases, the J end lost 7 bases, and 11 bases lay between the germline ends. The CDR3 totals 11 residues. CDR1 MDHEN and CDR2 SYDVKM come from the germline V gene. The CDR3 here is CAAQGGEKLFF. The DNA for the CDR3 is TGTGCCGCCCAGGGAGGTGAAAAACTGTTTTTT. The whole variable domain, filled in from reference TRBV28 and TRBJ1-4, reads DVKVTQSSRYLVKRTGEKVFLECVQDMDHENMFWYRQDPGLGLRLIYFSYDVKMKEKGDIPEGYSVSREKKERFSLILESASTNQTSMYLCAAQGGEKLFFGSGTQLSVL.

A few counts support this clonotype. The chain links TRBV10-3 to TRBJ2-1; TRBD2 matches at 8 bases. V gave up 8 bases and J gave up 4 bases; unmatched junction bases: 4. This CDR3 spans 13 amino acids. CDR1 and CDR2 (germline): ENHRY, SYGVKD. The CDR3 DNA reads TGTGCCATCGGAGCTAGCGGGTACAATGAGCAGTTCTTC. Its protein is CAIGASGYNEQFF.

The chain carries TRBV6-1 and TRBJ2-5; no reliable D call. V gave up 8 bases and J gave up 2 bases, with 9 bases separating them. The CDR3 has 12 residues. Germline V gives CDR1 MNHNS, CDR2 SASEGT. The CDR3 sequence is CASGRIQETQYF. The DNA of the CDR3 is TGTGCCAGCGGAAGGATACAAGAGACCCAGTACTTC.

V is TRBV12-3 or TRBV12-4 and J is TRBJ2-2; D assignment may be TRBD1 or TRBD2 (6 bases each). This CDR3 has 14 residues. V lost 5 bases, J lost 10 bases, and 17 bases lay in between. CDR3 bases: TGTGCCAGCAGTCGGGGGACATCGATAACGGAGCTGTTTTTT. This translates into CASSRGTSITELFF.

This chain joins TRBV12-3 or TRBV12-4 and TRBJ2-7, with a tentative D call TRBD2 (7 bases). This CDR3 is built from 14 residues. The ends were cut back, 6 bases at V and 0 bases at J, with 12 bases in the middle. CDR3 coding DNA: TGTGCCAGCAGGCGGGGGACATACTCCTACGAGCAGTACTTC. Translating gives CASRRGTYSYEQYF.

This clonotype was detected only a few times. Here the CDR3 reads CASSPPGTNQPQHF. As DNA, the CDR3 is TGTGCCAGCAGCCCCCCAGGAACCAATCAGCCCCAGCATTTT. The rearrangement joins TRBV7-8 to TRBJ1-5; D is ambiguous. Trimming pared 5 bases from V and 3 bases from J, leaving 11 bases between. The CDR3 length is 14 residues. Germline CDR1 reads SGHVS; CDR2 reads FQNEAQ.

This clonotype came up once. The V gene is TRBV6-6, the J gene TRBJ1-2; D unclear. V dropped 6 bases and J dropped 7 bases, with 21 bases sitting between them. The CDR3 is made up of 15 amino acids. Germline V gives CDR1 MNHNY, CDR2 SVGAGI (reference sequence). The CDR3 DNA follows: TGTGCCAGCAGACCTCGTATCCATTCGGAACGTGGCTACACCTTC. Translation: CASRPRIHSERGYTF.

V is TRBV19 and J is TRBJ2-2; 13 bases agree with TRBD2. Trimming took 4 bases from V and 0 from J; bases not matched to a gene: 8. Germline lookup yields CDR1 LNHDA and CDR2 SQIVND (reference sequence). The CDR3 sequence is 19 residues long. The CDR3 DNA is TGTGCCAGTAGTACCGGACTAGCGGGAGATCTCGCGAACACCGGGGAGCTGTTTTTT. Protein product: CASSTGLAGDLANTGELFF.

The genes are TRBV15 and TRBJ1-4; D gene ambiguous. This CDR3 contains 15 residues. Trimming took 3 bases from V and 8 from J, leaving 16 bases between them. CDR1 and CDR2 from the germline V gene are LNHNV and YYDKDF (reference sequence). DNA for the CDR3: TGTGCCACCAGCAGTGGACGGGCCGGAGACGAAAAACTGTTTTTT. Amino acids: CATSSGRAGDEKLFF.

This sequence joins TRBV20-1 and TRBJ2-7, with 10 bases matching TRBD2. V lost 3 bases to trimming and J lost 3 bases; unmatched junction nucleotides: 5. The CDR3 is made up of 14 amino acids. The germline gives CDR1 DFQATT, CDR2 SNEGSKA (reference sequence). As DNA, the CDR3 is TGCAGTGCTAGTTTGGGGACTAGCGTCTACGAGCAGTACTTC. This sequence encodes CSASLGTSVYEQYF.

V and J are TRBV19 and TRBJ1-4; D unresolved. This CDR3 spans 13 amino acids. Trimming stripped 7 bases from V and 7 bases from J, with 13 bases between. Germline-derived CDR1 and CDR2 are LNHDA and SQIVND (reference sequence). Here the CDR3 DNA reads TGTGCCAGTACAGGACCGGCGGGTGAAAAACTGTTTTTT. It is translated as CASTGPAGEKLFF.